One and the same sample provided the 23 T cell receptor beta chains below, sequenced in a study of metastatic and nonmetastatic thyroid tumors. Every patient underwent thyroid surgery untreated. TCRdb re-analyzed the PCR reads using MiXCR. The table includes tens of thousands of clones, approximately 18% detected once. Sequenced material: blood. These receptors all stem from a male donor with papillary thyroid cancer or a benign thyroid nodule (not recorded which). Some clones in this sample may be carry-over from other donors' samples.

This clone was counted ten times or more. The chain recombines TRBV5-1 with TRBJ1-1; D is possibly TRBD1 (6 bases). Germline-derived CDR1 and CDR2 are SGHRS and YFSETQ. With 4 bases removed from V and 0 bases from J, the gap between germline ends came to 13 bases. CDR3 length equals 15 residues. The CDR3 DNA is TGCGCCAGCAGCGGGACGACAGGCCTGAACACTGAAGCTTTCTTT. Residues: CASSGTTGLNTEAFF.

The V gene is TRBV4-1, the J gene TRBJ1-4; 7 bases fit TRBD1. This CDR3 contains 14 residues. Germline CDR1 MGHRA, CDR2 YSYEKL. Trimming took 4 bases from V and 7 from J; bases not matched to a gene: 6. The CDR3 protein is CASSLSTGPEKLFF. The CDR3 DNA is TGCGCCAGCAGCCTATCGACAGGGCCTGAAAAACTGTTTTTT.

This clone was counted ten times or more. The DNA for the CDR3 is TGTGCCAGCAGTGGGCGGGACAGCCAAGAGACCCAGTACTTC. Protein sequence: CASSGRDSQETQYF. The chain couples TRBV12-3 or TRBV12-4 to TRBJ2-5; D may be TRBD1 (7 bases). The V and J ends lost 5 bases and 1 base respectively, with 11 bases between them. This CDR3 is 14 amino acids long.

Points on this clone: One end of the junction fails to match germline, which may point to a read error. V is TRBV6-1 and J is TRBJ1-1; unclear D gene. The CDR3 runs 15 residues. Germline values: CDR1 MNHNS, CDR2 SASEGT. The CDR3 spells CANSPHSDTNTEAFF. DNA of the CDR3: TGTGCCAACAGTCCCCACTCAGACACGAACACTGAGGCTTTCTTT.

This clone was counted many times. Other DNA sequences in the same sample also yield this CDR3. The genes are TRBV10-2 and TRBJ2-1; D is perhaps TRBD1 (6 bases). Germline CDR1 WSHSY, CDR2 SAAADI. V lost 2 bases and J lost 7, with 6 bases in between. The CDR3 is 12 residues long. The CDR3 nucleotides are TGCGCCAGCAGTGAGCAGGGGAATGAGCAGTTCTTC. Amino acids: CASSEQGNEQFF.

This chain connects TRBV4-1 to TRBJ2-3, with TRBD2 matching over 14 bases. There are 16 residues in the CDR3. Germline V gives CDR1 MGHRA, CDR2 YSYEKL. J was trimmed by 2 bases and V by 4 bases; bases with no gene match: 2. The CDR3 is CASSLGLAGATDTQYF. CDR3 bases: TGCGCCAGCAGCCTGGGACTAGCGGGAGCCACAGATACGCAGTATTTT.

This clone was detected only a few times. The genes are TRBV18 and TRBJ2-7; 9 bases fit TRBD2. After removal of 3 bases from V and 1 base from J, the junction contained 7 bases not matched to a gene. This CDR3 has 16 amino acids. Per germline, CDR1 KGHSH and CDR2 LQKENI. This chain's CDR3 is CASSPFSGRRSYEQYF. The CDR3 DNA reads as TGTGCCAGCTCACCTTTTAGCGGGAGACGGTCCTACGAGCAGTACTTC.

This clone was recorded many times. The CDR3 DNA is TGTGCCACCAGCCGTTCCCCAGGGTTTGCGGAGACCCAGTACTTC. It is translated as CATSRSPGFAETQYF. This chain joins TRBV15 and TRBJ2-5, with D perhaps TRBD1 (5 bases). V was clipped by 5 bases and J by 5 bases, with 18 bases between them. CDR3 length equals 15 residues. Germline CDR1 is LNHNV and CDR2 is YYDKDF (reference sequence).

The table lists this clone with many counts. Compared with germline, one end of the junction differs, possibly owing to a read error. The gene calls are TRBV7-6 and TRBJ2-1; the match to TRBD2 covers 9 bases. Germline values: CDR1 SGHVS, CDR2 FNYEAQ. This CDR3 region has 17 residues. The CDR3 spells CVSSTLGGGTSFSEQFF. The CDR3 coding sequence is TGTGTCAGCAGCACCCTAGGTGGGGGGACTAGCTTTAGTGAGCAGTTCTTC.

This clone has at least ten counts. The J gene is TRBJ2-7, the V gene TRBV10-3, with 8 bases that match TRBD1. Germline CDR1 is ENHRY and CDR2 is SYGVKD. The V segment lost 10 bases and the J segment 5 bases; nucleotides outside the gene matches: 10. This CDR3 is 13 amino acids long. The CDR3: CATGKDRVDEQYF. The CDR3 nucleotides are TGTGCCACAGGAAAGGACAGGGTGGACGAGCAGTACTTC.

In its sample, this clone was seen many times. V is TRBV12-3 or TRBV12-4 and J is TRBJ1-4, with D possibly being TRBD1 (6 bases). The CDR3 consists of 13 residues. With 5 bases removed from V and 8 bases from J, the gap between germline ends came to 12 bases. CDR3 residues: CASSIQGKEKLFF. CDR3 bases: TGTGCCAGCAGTATACAGGGAAAAGAAAAACTGTTTTTT.

This clone has ten or more counts. This chain uses TRBV27 with TRBJ2-3; 7 positions match TRBD1. The CDR3 runs to 14 residues. CDR1 and CDR2 (germline): MNHEY, SMNVEV (reference sequence). The V gene end was trimmed by 6 bases and the J gene end by 2 bases; junction bases not matched to a gene: 5. CDR3 sequence (DNA): TGTGCCAGCAGCACCGGGACAGACACAGATACGCAGTATTTT. Translating gives CASSTGTDTDTQYF.

By sample fraction, this clone is medium-sized (0.01 to 0.1%). CDR3 sequence: CSAGVPGGYGYTF. In DNA form, the CDR3 reads TGCAGTGCCGGGGTCCCGGGGGGCTATGGCTACACCTTC. The genes are TRBV20-1 and TRBJ1-2; D possibly corresponds to TRBD1 (5 bases). The V gene lost 6 bases and the J gene lost 4 bases, with 15 bases spanning the gap. From germline, CDR1 is DFQATT and CDR2 SNEGSKA (reference sequence). The CDR3 loop spans 13 amino acids.

Ten or more counts support this clone. The chain combines TRBV7-8 with TRBJ2-5, with D possibly matching TRBD2 (7 bases). Germline V gene lookup returns CDR1 SGHVS and CDR2 FQNEAQ. The CDR3 consists of 14 residues. Trimming removed 6 bases at V and 2 bases at J, with 13 bases between. Here the CDR3 reads CASRGGLSQETQYF. The CDR3 DNA reads as TGTGCCAGCAGAGGGGGACTATCACAAGAGACCCAGTACTTC. Looking up the rest from reference TRBV7-8 and TRBJ2-5 gives the full variable domain: GAGVSQSPRYKVAKRGQDVALRCDPISGHVSLFWYQQALGQGPEFLTYFQNEAQLDKSGLPSDRFFAERPEGSVSTLKIQRTQQEDSAVYLCASRGGLSQETQYFGPGTRLLVL.

This sequence joins TRBV3-1 and TRBJ1-6; 9 positions agree with TRBD1. Germline V gives CDR1 LGHDT, CDR2 YNNKEL (reference sequence). V shed 5 bases, J shed 7 bases, and the junction held 3 bases outside the gene matches. The CDR3 length is 14 residues. DNA of the CDR3: TGTGCCAGCAGCTCCGGGACAGGGAATTCACCCCTCCACTTT. Amino acids: CASSSGTGNSPLHF.

This clone was recorded at least ten times. The genes are TRBV7-8 and TRBJ1-4; D is uncertain. Trimming removed 2 bases at V and 6 bases at J, with 10 bases between. The length of the CDR3 is 14 residues. The germline V gene encodes CDR1 SGHVS and CDR2 FQNEAQ. CDR3 nucleotides: TGTGCCAGCAGCTTACTGGGGATTTATGAAAAACTGTTTTTT. Its translation is CASSLLGIYEKLFF. Full variable domain (outside the CDR3, taken from reference TRBV7-8 and TRBJ1-4): GAGVSQSPRYKVAKRGQDVALRCDPISGHVSLFWYQQALGQGPEFLTYFQNEAQLDKSGLPSDRFFAERPEGSVSTLKIQRTQQEDSAVYLCASSLLGIYEKLFFGSGTQLSVL.

This clone was counted many times. The chain links TRBV7-9 to TRBJ2-1; tentative D call: TRBD1 (6 bases). The V end was cut by 5 bases, the J end by 3 bases, with 20 bases between. The CDR3 has 17 amino acids. Germline CDR1 SEHNR, CDR2 FQNEAQ (reference sequence). CDR3 bases: TGTGCCAGCAGCCCACCTCCCCGGGACAAGAGCTACAATGAGCAGTTCTTC. It specifies CASSPPPRDKSYNEQFF.

Notes on this clone: A much larger clone differs from this one at a single base, so this may be a read error. The genes are TRBV7-3 and TRBJ1-4; no definite D call. Trimming shortened V by 6 bases and J by 8 bases, and 16 bases separated the two germline ends. Germline CDR1 reads SGHTA; CDR2 reads FQGTGA. The CDR3 loop spans 14 amino acids. CDR3 bases: TGTGCCAGCAGTACCAGGTGGCGTTGGGAAAAACTGTTTTTT. Encoded protein: CASSTRWRWEKLFF. The entire variable domain, with the rest obtained from reference TRBV7-3 and TRBJ1-4, is as follows: GAGVSQTPSNKVTEKGKYVELRCDPISGHTALYWYRQSLGQGPEFLIYFQGTGAADDSGLPNDRFFAVRPEGSVSTLKIQRTERGDSAVYLCASSTRWRWEKLFFGSGTQLSVL.

This clone was observed many times. The chain joins TRBV15 to TRBJ1-4, with TRBD1 identical over 8 bases. CDR1 and CDR2 from the germline V gene are LNHNV and YYDKDF (reference sequence). V dropped 0 bases and J dropped 7; count of bases not matched to a gene: 4. The CDR3 sequence is 15 residues long. The CDR3 DNA reads as TGTGCCACCAGCAGAGACGGACAGGGCGGTGAAAAACTGTTTTTT. Residues: CATSRDGQGGEKLFF. Drawing the rest from reference TRBV15 and TRBJ1-4, the complete variable domain is DAMVIQNPRYQVTQFGKPVTLSCSQTLNHNVMYWYQQKSSQAPKLLFHYYDKDFNNEADTPDNFQSRRPNTSFCFLDIRSPGLGDTAMYLCATSRDGQGGEKLFFGSGTQLSVL.

This clone was detected ten times or more. This chain uses TRBV3-1 with TRBJ2-3, with 9 bases identical to TRBD2. Germline CDR1 and CDR2: LGHDT and YNNKEL (reference sequence). J gave up 2 bases and V 1 base, and 1 base lay outside the gene matches. This CDR3 is built from 15 residues. CDR3 DNA: TGTGCCAGCAGCCAAGGACTAGCGGTCACAGATACGCAGTATTTT. Amino acids: CASSQGLAVTDTQYF.

The chain uses TRBV5-1 and TRBJ2-1; possibly TRBD2 for D (6 bases). The CDR3 loop spans 16 amino acids. Looked up from germline, CDR1 is SGHRS and CDR2 is YFSETQ. The germline V and J ends were trimmed by 0 bases and 2 bases, with 12 bases remaining between them. CDR3 sequence reads: CASSLDGGVTYNEQFF. Here the CDR3 DNA reads TGCGCCAGCAGCTTGGACGGCGGGGTAACCTACAATGAGCAGTTCTTC. The full variable domain, completed using reference TRBV5-1 and TRBJ2-1, is KAGVTQTPRYLIKTRGQQVTLSCSPISGHRSVSWYQQTPGQGLQFLFEYFSETQRNKGNFPGRFSGRQFSNSRSEMNVSTLELGDSALYLCASSLDGGVTYNEQFFGPGTRLTVL.

In its sample, this clone was seen many times. The V and J genes are TRBV7-9 and TRBJ1-2, with 7 bases that match TRBD1. This CDR3 region has 13 residues. Germline V CDR1 and CDR2: SEHNR, FQNEAQ (reference sequence). Trimming removed 2 bases from V and 4 bases from J; junction bases left unmatched: 1. In DNA form, the CDR3 reads TGTGCCAGCAGCTTACAGGGGGTCTATGGCTACACCTTC. Translation gives CASSLQGVYGYTF.

This clone was seen ten or more times. In DNA, the CDR3 is TGTGCCAGCTCAAGATTAGCCCGAGAGACCCAGTACTTC. It translates to CASSRLARETQYF. The chain couples TRBV18 to TRBJ2-5; D not resolved. V was pared by 5 bases and J by 4 bases, with 11 bases between. The CDR3 is 13 amino acids. Germline loops: CDR1 KGHSH, CDR2 LQKENI.